Listed below are T cell receptor beta chains from one sample, sequenced in a study of control samples from healthy donors and cancer patients. Only in-frame clones appear in the TCRdb table, and some are missing; sequencing was by immunoSEQ multiplex PCR. The sample holds some 130,000 clones; approximately 92% are singletons and the top ten take roughly 12%. The source material was blood. These receptors were collected from a man aged 25 to 40 in good health. CDR3s include the opening cysteine and the closing phenylalanine or tryptophan. The D gene is left open where the match is weak. The size field is filled for only some rows; it gives once, few, many or a size class.

v_gene: TRBV2
abundance: .
d_gene: TRBD1
j_gene: TRBJ2-1
CDR3nt: TGTGCCAGCAGGCGAGGGACAGTCCCATCCTGGCAGTTCTTC
CDR3aa: CASRRGTVPSWQFF

v_gene: TRBV7-8
abundance: .
d_gene: TRBD2
j_gene: TRBJ2-7
CDR3nt: TGTGCCAGCAGCCTCACTACTAGCGGAGCTCCCTACGAGCAGTACTTC
CDR3aa: CASSLTTSGAPYEQYF

v_gene: TRBV7-2
abundance: .
d_gene: TRBD2
j_gene: TRBJ2-1
CDR3nt: TGTGCCAGCAGCAGGCCGGGCGGGAGATCTTACAATGAGCAGTTCTTC
CDR3aa: CASSRPGGRSYNEQFF

v_gene: TRBV5-1
abundance: .
d_gene: .
j_gene: TRBJ1-1
CDR3nt: TGCGCCAGCAGCTTGGGGGACAAAATAAACACTGAAGCTTTCTTT
CDR3aa: CASSLGDKINTEAFF

v_gene: TRBV28
abundance: .
d_gene: TRBD1
j_gene: TRBJ1-2
CDR3nt: TGTGCCAGCACCGGACAGGGCAGTGGCTACACCTTC
CDR3aa: CASTGQGSGYTF

v_gene: TRBV2
abundance: .
d_gene: TRBD2
j_gene: TRBJ2-1
CDR3nt: TGTGCCAGCAGTGAAATTTCCCTACGGGGGGGGAGGTACAATGAGCAGTTCTTC
CDR3aa: CASSEISLRGGRYNEQFF

v_gene: TRBV5-1
abundance: .
d_gene: TRBD2
j_gene: TRBJ2-7
CDR3nt: TGCGCCAGCAGTCAAGGATGGGGCCGACCACCTAGCGGGAGAGGGTACGAGCAGTACTTC
CDR3aa: CASSQGWGRPPSGRGYEQYF

v_gene: TRBV19
abundance: .
d_gene: TRBD2
j_gene: TRBJ2-1
CDR3nt: TGTGCCAGTAGTACCCGGACTAGCGGGAGGGCGGGCGGCAATGAGCAGTTCTTC
CDR3aa: CASSTRTSGRAGGNEQFF

v_gene: TRBV27
abundance: .
d_gene: TRBD2
j_gene: TRBJ2-2
CDR3nt: TGTGCCAGCAGTCGGACTAGCGGCCAAACGAACACCGGGGAGCTGTTTTTT
CDR3aa: CASSRTSGQTNTGELFF

v_gene: TRBV15
abundance: .
d_gene: TRBD2
j_gene: TRBJ2-2
CDR3nt: TGTGCCACCAGCAGAGATCGGCTAGCGGGTATGGTCGGGGAGCTGTTTTTT
CDR3aa: CATSRDRLAGMVGELFF

v_gene: TRBV28
abundance: .
d_gene: .
j_gene: TRBJ1-2
CDR3nt: TGTGCCAGCAGTTTTGGGGGGGCGTCGGTTTATGGCTACACCTTC
CDR3aa: CASSFGGASVYGYTF

v_gene: TRBV2
abundance: .
d_gene: .
j_gene: TRBJ2-3
CDR3nt: TGTGCCAGCAGTGAAGCGCTAGAGCGAATCACAGATACGCAGTATTTT
CDR3aa: CASSEALERITDTQYF

v_gene: TRBV6-2/TRBV6-3
abundance: .
d_gene: .
j_gene: TRBJ2-1
CDR3nt: TGTGCCAGCAGTTACTCGGCGGGGTACAATGAGCAGTTCTTC
CDR3aa: CASSYSAGYNEQFF

v_gene: TRBV19
abundance: .
d_gene: .
j_gene: TRBJ2-6
CDR3nt: TGTGCCAGTACCTCATCTGGGGCCAACGTCCTGACTTTC
CDR3aa: CASTSSGANVLTF

v_gene: TRBV9
abundance: once
d_gene: TRBD1
j_gene: TRBJ1-4
CDR3nt: TGTGCCAGCAGCGTACAGTCACAGGGGCGAGAAAAACTGTTTTTT
CDR3aa: CASSVQSQGREKLFF

v_gene: TRBV25-1
abundance: .
d_gene: .
j_gene: TRBJ1-5
CDR3nt: TGTGCCAGCAGTGTAAAGGGCCACAATCAGCCCCAGCATTTT
CDR3aa: CASSVKGHNQPQHF

v_gene: TRBV5-1
abundance: .
d_gene: TRBD2
j_gene: TRBJ2-1
CDR3nt: TGCGCCAGCTCCTCTAGCGGAAGCTCCTACAATGAGCAGTTCTTC
CDR3aa: CASSSSGSSYNEQFF